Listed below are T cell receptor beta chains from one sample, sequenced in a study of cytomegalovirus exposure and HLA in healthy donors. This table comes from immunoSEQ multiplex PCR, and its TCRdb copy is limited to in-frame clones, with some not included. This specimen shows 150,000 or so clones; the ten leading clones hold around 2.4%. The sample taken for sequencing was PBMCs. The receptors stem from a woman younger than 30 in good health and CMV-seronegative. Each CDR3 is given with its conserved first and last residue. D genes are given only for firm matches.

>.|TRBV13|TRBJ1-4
TGTGCCAGCAGCACCGGATTCAGGGCGACTAATGAAAAACTGTTTTTT
CASSTGFRATNEKLFF
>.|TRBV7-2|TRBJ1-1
TGTGCCAGCAGCCATGAGGCCAAGTCAATGACTGAAGCTTTCTTT
CASSHEAKSMTEAFF
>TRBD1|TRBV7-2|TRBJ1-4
TGTGCCAGCAGCTTAGACTTTGAGGGGGCGAGGAGTGAAAAACTGTTTTTT
CASSLDFEGARSEKLFF
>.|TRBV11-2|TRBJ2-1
TGTGCCAGCAGCTTAGACTTCCAGTACAATGAGCAGTTCTTC
CASSLDFQYNEQFF
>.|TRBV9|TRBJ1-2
TGTGCCAGCAGCGTAGGCCAGACTAACTATGGCTACACCTTC
CASSVGQTNYGYTF
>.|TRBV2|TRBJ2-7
TGTGCCAGCAGTCTGAGCTACGAGCAGTACTTC
CASSLSYEQYF
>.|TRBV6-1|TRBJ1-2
TGTGCCAGCAGTGAAGCGCGGGTGGGGGCAGAAACCTTC
CASSEARVGAETF
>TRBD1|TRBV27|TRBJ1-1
TGTGCCAGCAGTCGGGACAGCGCCATGAACACTGAAGCTTTCTTT
CASSRDSAMNTEAFF
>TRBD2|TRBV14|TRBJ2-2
TGTGCCAGCAGCCCGAGAGCGGGAGGGATCTCCGGGGAGCTGTTTTTT
CASSPRAGGISGELFF
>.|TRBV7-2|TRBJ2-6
TGTGCCAGCAGCTTTGGTACAGGGGCCAACGTCCTGACTTTC
CASSFGTGANVLTF
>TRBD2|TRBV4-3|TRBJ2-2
TGCGCCAGCAGCGATCGACTAGCGGGAGGTGCGGGCACCGGGGAGCTGTTTTTT
CASSDRLAGGAGTGELFF
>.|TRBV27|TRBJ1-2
TGTGCCAGCAGTCAGCGGAGGGACCATGGCTACACCTTC
CASSQRRDHGYTF
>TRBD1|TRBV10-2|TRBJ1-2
TGCGCCAGCAGTGAGTCACAGGGGGCGATTCATGGCTACACCTTC
CASSESQGAIHGYTF
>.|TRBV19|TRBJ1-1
TGTGCCAGTAGTATAGCAATGAACACTGAAGCTTTCTTT
CASSIAMNTEAFF
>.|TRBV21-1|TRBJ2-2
TGTGCCAGCAGCAAATATTTAGCGGGGACGATCACCGGGGAGCTGTTTTTT
CASSKYLAGTITGELFF
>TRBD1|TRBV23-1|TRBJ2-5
TGCGCCAGCAGTGGGACAGGGTGGTACCAAGAGACCCAGTACTTC
CASSGTGWYQETQYF
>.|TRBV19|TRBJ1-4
TGTGCCAGTAGTATAGGTTCCAGGGCATTTAATGAAAAACTGTTTTTT
CASSIGSRAFNEKLFF
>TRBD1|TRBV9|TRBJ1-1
TGTGCCAGCAGCGTAGCCGGGACAGGGGGCACTGAAGCTTTCTTT
CASSVAGTGGTEAFF
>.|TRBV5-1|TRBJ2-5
TGCGCCAGCAGCCCCATGAGGGAAGAGACCCAGTACTTC
CASSPMREETQYF
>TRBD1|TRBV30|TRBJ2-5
TGTGCCTGGAGCTTGACAGGGGTCAGGGAGACCCAGTACTTC
CAWSLTGVRETQYF
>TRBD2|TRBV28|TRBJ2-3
TGTGCCAGCAGGAGATCTAGCGGGGTCACAGATACGCAGTATTTT
CASRRSSGVTDTQYF
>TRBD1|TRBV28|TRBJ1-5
TGTGCCAGCAGCGGACAGGGCATAATCCAGCCCCAGCATTTT
CASSGQGIIQPQHF
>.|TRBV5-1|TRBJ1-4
TGCGCCAGCAGCTTATGGGGGGGAACTAATGAAAAACTGTTTTTT
CASSLWGGTNEKLFF
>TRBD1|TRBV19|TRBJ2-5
TGTGCCAGTAGTAACCGGGGGCGGACAGGGGATGAGACCCAGTACTTC
CASSNRGRTGDETQYF
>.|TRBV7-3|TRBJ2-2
TGTGCCAGCAGCTTAAGAGGTCTTCCTACACCCGGGGAGCTGTTTTTT
CASSLRGLPTPGELFF
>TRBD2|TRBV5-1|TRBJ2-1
TGCGCCAGCAGCTTGGAGGGCGGGAGGGCCTCAAATGAGCAGTTCTTC
CASSLEGGRASNEQFF